These 15 T cell receptor beta chains were sequenced from one sample in a study of cytomegalovirus exposure and HLA in healthy donors. Primers: 60 Vbeta forward and 13 Jbeta reverse. The data were produced by immunoSEQ multiplex PCR, yet TCRdb's version contains in-frame clones alone and is incomplete. Of approximately 170,000 clones listed, around 80% are singletons. Sequencing was performed on PBMCs. The receptors stem from a boy aged 2 to 9 in good health and CMV-seronegative.

The gene calls are TRBV7-2 and TRBJ1-2; 7 bases agree with TRBD1. The CDR3 length is 13 residues. Germline CDR1 is SGHTA and CDR2 is FQGNSA. The trim removed 5 bases at V and 5 bases at J, leaving 5 bases unmatched. CDR3 sequence (DNA): TGTGCCAGCAGCAAAGGGACAGAGTATGGCTACACCTTC. Translation gives CASSKGTEYGYTF.

The chain links TRBV27 to TRBJ1-3; no reliable D call. Germline CDR1 and CDR2: MNHEY and SMNVEV (reference sequence). This CDR3 contains 13 residues. Trimming shortened V by 6 bases and J by 0 bases, and 6 bases separated the two germline ends. CDR3 residues: CASRYSSGNTIYF. The CDR3 DNA is TGTGCCAGCAGGTACAGCTCTGGAAACACCATATATTTT.

The chain employs TRBV29-1 and TRBJ2-1, with 7 bases lining up with TRBD2. The CDR3 length is 15 residues. Losses at the gene ends were 5 bases for V and 0 bases for J; bases not matched to a gene: 7. The germline CDR1 and CDR2 sequences are SQVTM and ANQGSEA. CDR3 in DNA: TGCAGCGTTATTAGCGGGTATAGCTCCTACAATGAGCAGTTCTTC. Its protein product is CSVISGYSSYNEQFF.

This clone was seen a handful of times. V gene TRBV7-6 combines with J gene TRBJ2-3, with D tentatively TRBD1 (5 bases). The CDR3 is 14 residues long. Germline loops: CDR1 SGHVS, CDR2 FNYEAQ. Trimming cost V 2 bases and J 6 bases, with 12 bases left between them. CDR3 DNA sequence: TGTGCCAGCAGCTTAAGGGGTCCAACGGATACGCAGTATTTT. This translates into CASSLRGPTDTQYF.

The rearrangement joins TRBV6-1 to TRBJ1-6; D is possibly TRBD1 (5 bases). The CDR3 loop spans 13 amino acids. CDR1 MNHNS and CDR2 SASEGT come from the germline V gene. The germline V and J ends were trimmed by 3 bases and 9 bases, with 9 bases remaining between them. CDR3 residues: CASSDRVGSPLHF. CDR3 DNA sequence: TGTGCCAGCAGTGACAGGGTTGGTTCACCCCTCCACTTT.

The V gene is TRBV5-4, the J gene TRBJ2-7, with 8 bases fitting TRBD2. The CDR3 is made up of 18 amino acids. Germline values: CDR1 SGHNT, CDR2 YYREEE (reference sequence). Losses at the gene ends were 1 base for V and 3 bases for J; bases not matched to a gene: 15. The CDR3: CASSLKGSGTQKIYEQYF. For the CDR3, the DNA is TGTGCCAGCAGCTTGAAGGGTAGCGGGACCCAAAAAATCTACGAGCAGTACTTC.

This sequence joins TRBV25-1 and TRBJ2-5; 11 nucleotides align to TRBD1. Near its end, the DNA agrees better with TRBJ2-7, so the J call may be wrong. Germline V gives CDR1 MGHDK, CDR2 SYGVNS. The CDR3 covers 15 residues. The CDR3 DNA is TGTGCCAGCAGTTCAACCCGGACAGGGGGCAACGAGCAGTACTTC. Translated, it gives CASSSTRTGGNEQYF.

This clone was seen once. This sequence joins TRBV7-6 and TRBJ2-5; 9 positions match TRBD1. Trimming removed 4 bases from V and 5 bases from J; junction bases left unmatched: 8. This CDR3 is 15 amino acids long. Germline V gives CDR1 SGHVS, CDR2 FNYEAQ. Here the CDR3 reads CASSSATGGVETQYF. The CDR3 DNA reads as TGTGCCAGCAGCTCGGCCACAGGGGGCGTGGAGACCCAGTACTTC.

This chain uses TRBV30 with TRBJ1-1; D is unclear. The germline V and J ends were trimmed by 3 bases and 3 bases, with 14 bases remaining between them. The CDR3 sequence is 14 residues long. Germline CDR1 and CDR2: GTSNPN and SVGIG (reference sequence). DNA for the CDR3: TGTGCCTGGAGCCCCGAGAGGGATGACACTGAAGCTTTCTTT. Its translation: CAWSPERDDTEAFF.

This clone has more than one count but fewer than ten. The chain has TRBV19 and TRBJ2-1; D possibly corresponds to TRBD1 (5 bases). In germline, CDR1 is LNHDA, CDR2 SQIVND (reference sequence). V lost 5 bases, J lost 2 bases, and 10 bases lay in between. The CDR3 is 14 amino acids. In DNA, the CDR3 is TGTGCCAGTAGTTCGCAGGGAACCTACAATGAGCAGTTCTTC. It is translated as CASSSQGTYNEQFF.

J is TRBJ2-2 and V is TRBV11-2; 9 bases are shared with TRBD1. The CDR3 covers 15 residues. V shed 2 bases, J shed 8 bases, and the junction held 6 bases outside the gene matches. In germline, CDR1 is SGHAT, CDR2 FQNNGV. The CDR3 spells CASSLRQGGVGELFF. CDR3 bases: TGTGCCAGCAGCTTAAGACAGGGGGGTGTTGGGGAGCTGTTTTTT.

The rearrangement links TRBV2 to TRBJ2-7; 7 bases fit TRBD2. The germline CDR1 and CDR2 sequences are SNHLY and FYNNEI. The trim removed 2 bases at V and 1 base at J, leaving 5 bases unmatched. The CDR3 runs 15 residues. This chain's CDR3 is CASSEQRGFSYEQYV. The DNA of the CDR3 is TGTGCCAGCAGTGAACAGCGGGGCTTTTCCTACGAGCAGTACGTC.

The chain has TRBV30 and TRBJ1-5; TRBD1 aligns across 7 bases. There are 13 residues in the CDR3. The ends lost 0 bases at V and 5 bases at J; junction bases unmatched: 1. Germline V lookup: CDR1 GTSNPN, CDR2 SVGIG (reference sequence). CDR3 in amino acids: CAWSVTGDQPQHF. The CDR3 nucleotides are TGTGCCTGGAGTGTAACAGGGGATCAGCCCCAGCATTTT. The full variable domain, its missing parts supplied by reference TRBV30 and TRBJ1-5, is SQTIHQWPATLVQPVGSPLSLECTVEGTSNPNLYWYRQAAGRGLQLLFYSVGIGQISSEVPQNLSASRPQDRQFILSSKKLLLSDSGFYLCAWSVTGDQPQHFGDGTRLSIL.

The chain links TRBV4-3 to TRBJ1-6; D is ambiguous. The CDR3 runs to 13 residues. Germline V gene data show CDR1 as LGHNA and CDR2 as YSLEER. The V end was cut by 0 bases, the J end by 10 bases, with 7 bases between. The CDR3 DNA follows: TGCGCCAGCAGCCAAGATACGAGCTCACCCCTCCACTTT. It specifies CASSQDTSSPLHF.

The J gene is TRBJ2-1, the V gene TRBV7-9, with 8 bases identical to TRBD2. The trim removed 3 bases at V and 9 bases at J, leaving 7 bases unmatched. Per germline, CDR1 SEHNR and CDR2 FQNEAQ (reference sequence). The CDR3 loop spans 14 amino acids. CDR3 loop: CASSFTSGRLEQFF. CDR3 sequence (DNA): TGTGCCAGCAGCTTTACCAGCGGGAGACTTGAGCAGTTCTTC.